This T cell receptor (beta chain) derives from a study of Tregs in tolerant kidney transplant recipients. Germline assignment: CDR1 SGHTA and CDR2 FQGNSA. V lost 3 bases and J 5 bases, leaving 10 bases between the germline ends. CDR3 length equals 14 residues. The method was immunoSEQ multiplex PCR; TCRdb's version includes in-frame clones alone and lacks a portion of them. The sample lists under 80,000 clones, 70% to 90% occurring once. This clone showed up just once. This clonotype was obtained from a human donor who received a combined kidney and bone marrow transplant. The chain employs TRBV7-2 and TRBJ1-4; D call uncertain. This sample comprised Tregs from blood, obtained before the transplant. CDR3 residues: CASSFLGFNEKLFF. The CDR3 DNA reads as TGTGCCAGCAGCTTTCTGGGTTTCAATGAAAAACTGTTTTTT.